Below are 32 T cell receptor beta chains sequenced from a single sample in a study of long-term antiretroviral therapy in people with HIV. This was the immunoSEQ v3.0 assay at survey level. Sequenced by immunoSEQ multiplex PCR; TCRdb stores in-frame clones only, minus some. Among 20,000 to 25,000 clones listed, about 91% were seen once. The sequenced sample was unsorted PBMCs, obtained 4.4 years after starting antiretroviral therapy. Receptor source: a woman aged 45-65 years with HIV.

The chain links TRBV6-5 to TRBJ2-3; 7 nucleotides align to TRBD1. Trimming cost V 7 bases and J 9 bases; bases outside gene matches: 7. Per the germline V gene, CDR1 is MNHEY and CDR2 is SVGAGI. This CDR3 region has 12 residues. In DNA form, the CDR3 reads TGTGCCAGCAAGAGGGGGCCGGAGACGCAGTATTTT. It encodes CASKRGPETQYF.

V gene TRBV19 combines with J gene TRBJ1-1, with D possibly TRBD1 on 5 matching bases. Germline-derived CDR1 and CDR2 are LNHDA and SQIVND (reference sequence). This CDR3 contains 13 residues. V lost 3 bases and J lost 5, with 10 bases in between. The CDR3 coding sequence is TGTGCCAGTAGTATTGCGGGGCGGACTGAAGCTTTCTTT. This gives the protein CASSIAGRTEAFF.

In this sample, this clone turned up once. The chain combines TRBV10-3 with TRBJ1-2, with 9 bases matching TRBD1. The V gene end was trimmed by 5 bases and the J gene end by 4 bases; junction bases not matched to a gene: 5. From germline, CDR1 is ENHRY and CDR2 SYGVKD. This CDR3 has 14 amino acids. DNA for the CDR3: TGTGCCATCAGTACCGGGACAGGGCGCTATGGCTACACCTTC. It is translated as CAISTGTGRYGYTF.

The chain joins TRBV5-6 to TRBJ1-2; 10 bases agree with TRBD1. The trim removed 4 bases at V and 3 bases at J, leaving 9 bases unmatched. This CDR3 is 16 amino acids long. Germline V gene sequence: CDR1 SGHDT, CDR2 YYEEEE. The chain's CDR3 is CASSPNYGTGDYGYTF. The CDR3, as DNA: TGTGCCAGCAGCCCTAACTACGGGACAGGGGACTATGGCTACACCTTC.

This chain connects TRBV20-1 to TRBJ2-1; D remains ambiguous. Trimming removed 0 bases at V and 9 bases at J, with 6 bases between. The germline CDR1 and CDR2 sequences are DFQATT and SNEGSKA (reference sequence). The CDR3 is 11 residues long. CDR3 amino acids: CSARDYGEQFF. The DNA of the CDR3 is TGCAGTGCTAGAGATTACGGTGAGCAGTTCTTC.

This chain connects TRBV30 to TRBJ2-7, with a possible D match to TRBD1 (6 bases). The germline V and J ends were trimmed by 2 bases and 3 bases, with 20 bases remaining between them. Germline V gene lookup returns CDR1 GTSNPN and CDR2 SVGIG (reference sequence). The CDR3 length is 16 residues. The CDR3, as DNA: TGTGCCTGGAGTAAACAGGGCAGGGGCTTGGTCTACGAGCAGTACTTC. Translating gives CAWSKQGRGLVYEQYF.

The CDR3 is CASTRSGGYGYTF. The CDR3 DNA reads as TGTGCCAGCACCCGGTCCGGGGGCTATGGCTACACCTTC. This chain joins TRBV27 and TRBJ1-2; perhaps TRBD1 as D (5 bases). The V gene lost 7 bases and the J gene lost 4 bases, with 13 bases spanning the gap. Germline loops: CDR1 MNHEY, CDR2 SMNVEV (reference sequence). The CDR3 runs to 13 residues.

This CDR3 is CASSPYDSPHVPVAFF. Written as DNA, the CDR3 is TGTGCCAGCTCACCATACGACAGTCCGCACGTCCCTGTAGCTTTCTTT. The rearrangement uses TRBV18 and TRBJ1-1, with a tentative D call TRBD1 (5 bases). Germline V gene lookup returns CDR1 KGHSH and CDR2 LQKENI. The CDR3 contains 16 residues. Between the trimmed V and J ends, which lost 2 bases and 10 bases, there was a span of 23 bases.

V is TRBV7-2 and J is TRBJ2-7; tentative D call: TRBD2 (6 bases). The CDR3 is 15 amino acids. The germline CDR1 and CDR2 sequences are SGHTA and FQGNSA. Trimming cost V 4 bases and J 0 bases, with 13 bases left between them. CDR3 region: CASSYVDYHSYEQYF. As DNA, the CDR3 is TGTGCCAGCAGCTACGTGGACTACCACTCCTACGAGCAGTACTTC.

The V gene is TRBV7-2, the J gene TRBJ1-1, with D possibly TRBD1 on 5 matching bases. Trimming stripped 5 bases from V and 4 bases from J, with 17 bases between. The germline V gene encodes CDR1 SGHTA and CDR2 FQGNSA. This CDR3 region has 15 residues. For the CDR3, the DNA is TGTGCCAGCAGCCCACCGGGACTGGGGGGCACTGAAGCTTTCTTT. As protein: CASSPPGLGGTEAFF. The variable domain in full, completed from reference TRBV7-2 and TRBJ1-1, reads GAGVSQSPSNKVTEKGKDVELRCDPISGHTALYWYRQSLGQGLEFLIYFQGNSAPDKSGLPSDRFSAERTGGSVSTLTIQRTQQEDSAVYLCASSPPGLGGTEAFFGQGTRLTVV.

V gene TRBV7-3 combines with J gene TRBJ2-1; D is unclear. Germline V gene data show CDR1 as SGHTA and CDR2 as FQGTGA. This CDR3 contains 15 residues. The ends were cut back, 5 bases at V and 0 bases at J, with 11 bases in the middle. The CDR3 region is CASSPRRASYNEQFF. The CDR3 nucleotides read TGTGCCAGCAGCCCCCGCCGGGCCTCCTACAATGAGCAGTTCTTC.

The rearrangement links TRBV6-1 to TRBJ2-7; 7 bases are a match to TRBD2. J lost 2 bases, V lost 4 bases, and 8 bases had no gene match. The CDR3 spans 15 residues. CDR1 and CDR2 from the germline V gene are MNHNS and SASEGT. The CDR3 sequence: CASSGWPGTTYEQYF. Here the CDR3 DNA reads TGTGCCAGCAGTGGGTGGCCAGGGACTACCTACGAGCAGTACTTC.

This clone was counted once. This chain's CDR3 is CAISESTAYNEQFF. CDR3 in DNA: TGTGCCATCAGTGAGTCGACAGCCTACAATGAGCAGTTCTTC. The V and J genes are TRBV10-3 and TRBJ2-1; tentatively, D is TRBD1 (5 bases). This CDR3 comprises 14 residues. Germline CDR1 reads ENHRY; CDR2 reads SYGVKD. The ends were cut back, 0 bases at V and 2 bases at J, with 5 bases in the middle.

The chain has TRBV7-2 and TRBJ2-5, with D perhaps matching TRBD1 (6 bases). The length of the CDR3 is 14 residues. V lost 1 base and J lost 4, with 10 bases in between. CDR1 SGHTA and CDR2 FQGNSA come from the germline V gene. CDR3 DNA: TGTGCCAGCAGCTTAGAGGGCAGGGGAGAGACCCAGTACTTC. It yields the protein CASSLEGRGETQYF.

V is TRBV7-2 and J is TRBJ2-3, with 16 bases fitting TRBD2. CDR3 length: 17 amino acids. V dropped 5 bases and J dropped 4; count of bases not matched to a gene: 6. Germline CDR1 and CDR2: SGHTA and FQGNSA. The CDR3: CASSPGLAGGFADTQYF. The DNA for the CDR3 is TGTGCCAGCAGCCCGGGACTAGCGGGGGGGTTCGCAGATACGCAGTATTTT.

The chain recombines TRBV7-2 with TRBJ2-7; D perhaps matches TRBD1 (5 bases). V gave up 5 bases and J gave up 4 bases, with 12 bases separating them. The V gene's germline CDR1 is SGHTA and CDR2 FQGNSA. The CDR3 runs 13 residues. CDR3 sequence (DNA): TGTGCCAGCAGCAGGGGCTCCAAGTACGAGCAGTACTTC. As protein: CASSRGSKYEQYF.

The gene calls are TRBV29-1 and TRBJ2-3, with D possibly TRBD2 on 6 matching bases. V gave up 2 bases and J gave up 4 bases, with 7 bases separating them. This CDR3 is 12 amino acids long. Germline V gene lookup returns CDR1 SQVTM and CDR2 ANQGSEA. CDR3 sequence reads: CSVESGADTQYF. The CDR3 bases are TGCAGCGTTGAATCGGGGGCAGATACGCAGTATTTT.

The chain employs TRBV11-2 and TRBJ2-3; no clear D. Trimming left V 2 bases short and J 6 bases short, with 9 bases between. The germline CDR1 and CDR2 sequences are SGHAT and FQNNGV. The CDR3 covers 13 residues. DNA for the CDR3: TGTGCCAGCAGCTTAATGACAACCGATACGCAGTATTTT. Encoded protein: CASSLMTTDTQYF.

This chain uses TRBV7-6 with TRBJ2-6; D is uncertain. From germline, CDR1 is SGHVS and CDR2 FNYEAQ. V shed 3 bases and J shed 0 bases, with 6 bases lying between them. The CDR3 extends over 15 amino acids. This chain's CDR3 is CASSFWISGANVLTF. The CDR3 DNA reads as TGTGCCAGCAGCTTCTGGATCTCTGGGGCCAACGTCCTGACTTTC.

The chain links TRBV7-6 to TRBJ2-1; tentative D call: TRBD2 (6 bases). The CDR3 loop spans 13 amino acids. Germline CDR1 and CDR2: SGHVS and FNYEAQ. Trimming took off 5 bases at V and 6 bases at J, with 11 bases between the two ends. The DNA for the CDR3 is TGTGCCAGCAGCCCGGGAGAGACCAATGAGCAGTTCTTC. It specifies CASSPGETNEQFF.

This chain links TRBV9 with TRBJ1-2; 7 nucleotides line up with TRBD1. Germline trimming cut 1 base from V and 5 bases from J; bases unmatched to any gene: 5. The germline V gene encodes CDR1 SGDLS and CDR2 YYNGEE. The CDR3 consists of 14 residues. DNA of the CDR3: TGTGCCAGCAGCGTACAGCCGACAGGGTATGGCTACACCTTC. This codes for CASSVQPTGYGYTF. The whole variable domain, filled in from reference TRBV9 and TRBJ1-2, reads DSGVTQTPKHLITATGQRVTLRCSPRSGDLSVYWYQQSLDQGLQFLIQYYNGEERAKGNILERFSAQQFPDLHSELNLSSLELGDSALYFCASSVQPTGYGYTFGSGTRLTVV.

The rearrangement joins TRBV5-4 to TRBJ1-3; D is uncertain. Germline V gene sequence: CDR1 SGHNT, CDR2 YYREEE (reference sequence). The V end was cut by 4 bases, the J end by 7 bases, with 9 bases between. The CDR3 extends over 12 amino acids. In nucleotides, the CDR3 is TGTGCCAGCAGCCTAGATACCAACACCATATATTTT. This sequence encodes CASSLDTNTIYF.

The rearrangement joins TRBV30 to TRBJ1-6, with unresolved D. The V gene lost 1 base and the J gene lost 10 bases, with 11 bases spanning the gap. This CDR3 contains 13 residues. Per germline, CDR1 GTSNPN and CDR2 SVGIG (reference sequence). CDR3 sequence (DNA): TGTGCCTGGAGTGGGGGAGACGGATCACCCCTCCACTTT. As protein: CAWSGGDGSPLHF.

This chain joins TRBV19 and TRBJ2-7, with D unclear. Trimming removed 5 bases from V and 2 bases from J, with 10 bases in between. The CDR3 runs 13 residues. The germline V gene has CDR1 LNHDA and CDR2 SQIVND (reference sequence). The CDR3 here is CASSGDLTYEQYF. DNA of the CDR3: TGTGCCAGTAGTGGAGACTTGACCTACGAGCAGTACTTC.

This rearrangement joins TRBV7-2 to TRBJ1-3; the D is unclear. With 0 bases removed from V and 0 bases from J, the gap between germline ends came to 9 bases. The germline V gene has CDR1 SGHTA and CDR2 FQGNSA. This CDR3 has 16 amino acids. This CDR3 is CASSLAAGLSGNTIYF. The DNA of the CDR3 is TGTGCCAGCAGCTTAGCGGCAGGCCTCTCTGGAAACACCATATATTTT.

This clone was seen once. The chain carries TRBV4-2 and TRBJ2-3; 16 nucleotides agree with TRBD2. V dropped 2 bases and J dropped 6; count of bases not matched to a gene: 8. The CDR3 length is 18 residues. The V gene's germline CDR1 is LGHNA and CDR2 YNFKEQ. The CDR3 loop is CASSQNPGLAGGHDTQYF. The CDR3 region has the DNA TGTGCCAGCAGCCAAAACCCGGGACTAGCGGGGGGGCACGATACGCAGTATTTT.

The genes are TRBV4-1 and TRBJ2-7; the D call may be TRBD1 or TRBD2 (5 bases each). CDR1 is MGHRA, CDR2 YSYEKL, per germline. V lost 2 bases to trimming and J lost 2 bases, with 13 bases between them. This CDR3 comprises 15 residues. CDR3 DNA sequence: TGCGCCAGCAGCCAAAATGTGGGACCGACCTACGAGCAGTACTTC. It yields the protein CASSQNVGPTYEQYF.

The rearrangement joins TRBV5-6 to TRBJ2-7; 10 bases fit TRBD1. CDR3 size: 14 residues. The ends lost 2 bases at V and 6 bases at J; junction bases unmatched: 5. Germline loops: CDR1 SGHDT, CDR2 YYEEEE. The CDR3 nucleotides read TGTGCCAGCAGCTTCGGACAGGGGGGCCTCGAGCAGTACTTC. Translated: CASSFGQGGLEQYF.

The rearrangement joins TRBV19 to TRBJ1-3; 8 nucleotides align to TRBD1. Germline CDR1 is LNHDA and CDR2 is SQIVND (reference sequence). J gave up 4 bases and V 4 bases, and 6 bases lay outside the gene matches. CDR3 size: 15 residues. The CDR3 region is CASSTGQGTGNTIYF. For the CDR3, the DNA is TGTGCCAGTAGTACCGGACAGGGAACCGGAAACACCATATATTTT.

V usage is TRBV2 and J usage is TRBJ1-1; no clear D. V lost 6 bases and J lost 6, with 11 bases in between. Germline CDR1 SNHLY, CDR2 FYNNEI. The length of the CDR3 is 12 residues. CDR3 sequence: CASRVGPAEAFF. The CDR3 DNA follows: TGTGCCAGCAGGGTAGGACCAGCTGAAGCTTTCTTT.

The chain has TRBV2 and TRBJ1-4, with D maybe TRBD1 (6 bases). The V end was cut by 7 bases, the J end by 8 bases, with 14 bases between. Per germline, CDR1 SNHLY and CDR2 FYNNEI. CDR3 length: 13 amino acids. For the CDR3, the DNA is TGTGCCAGCACAGGGGTAGGACAGGAAAAACTGTTTTTT. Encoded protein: CASTGVGQEKLFF.

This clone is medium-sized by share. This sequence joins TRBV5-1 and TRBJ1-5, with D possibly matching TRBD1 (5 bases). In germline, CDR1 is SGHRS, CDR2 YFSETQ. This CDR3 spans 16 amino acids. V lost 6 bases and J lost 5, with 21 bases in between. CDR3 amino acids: CASIPEGRVGHQPQHF. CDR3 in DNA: TGCGCCAGCATCCCGGAGGGCAGGGTAGGGCATCAGCCCCAGCATTTT.